The next 26 T cell receptor beta chains were all read from a single sample in a study. TCRdb re-derived calls from the 5' RACE reads in MiXCR, one entry per CDR3 protein. The data show some 30,000 distinct CDR3 sequences, approximately 24% seen once. The source material was naive CD4+ T cells sorted from a lymph node. Subset specified: naive CD4+ T cells, CD4+CD45RA+CD25-. These TCRs come from a female donor with breast cancer.

This clonotype was counted between two and nine times. The junction departs from germline at one end; a sequencing error may be responsible. The chain joins TRBV7-9 to TRBJ2-4; TRBD2 might be the D (6 bases). The CDR3 contains 14 residues. Germline CDR1 and CDR2: SEHNR and FQNEAQ (reference sequence). CDR3 amino acids: CAGSLVGGKNIQYF. The CDR3 DNA reads as TGTGCCGGCAGCTTAGTGGGAGGAAAAAACATTCAGTACTTC.

This chain uses TRBV18 with TRBJ1-1; TRBD1 matches at 7 bases. The CDR3 runs to 15 residues. Germline CDR1 is KGHSH and CDR2 is LQKENI. V lost 5 bases to trimming and J lost 1 base; unmatched junction nucleotides: 7. The CDR3 spells CASSVQGDANTEAFF. The CDR3 coding sequence is TGTGCCAGCTCAGTCCAGGGGGATGCGAACACTGAAGCTTTCTTT.

This clonotype was seen only a few times. The V call is TRBV9, the J call TRBJ1-3; D is possibly TRBD1 (6 bases). Between the trimmed V and J ends, which lost 3 bases and 2 bases, there was a span of 12 bases. The CDR3 spans 15 residues. CDR1 and CDR2 (germline): SGDLS, YYNGEE. The CDR3 region has the DNA TGTGCCAGCAGCGGAATGGGGGCCCCTGGAAACACCATATATTTT. Encoded protein: CASSGMGAPGNTIYF.

This sequence joins TRBV12-3 or TRBV12-4 and TRBJ1-6; D is unclear. The length of the CDR3 is 15 residues. V shed 4 bases and J shed 8 bases, with 15 bases lying between them. In DNA form, the CDR3 reads TGTGCCAGCAGTTATTTTGCAAACCCGGATTCACCCCTCCACTTT. This sequence encodes CASSYFANPDSPLHF.

The rearrangement joins TRBV5-1 to TRBJ2-5, with TRBD1 as a possible D gene (5 bases). Between the trimmed V and J ends, which lost 2 bases and 7 bases, there was a span of 15 bases. This CDR3 spans 14 amino acids. Looked up from germline, CDR1 is SGHRS and CDR2 is YFSETQ. The CDR3 sequence is CASSLEQASRTQYF. CDR3 bases: TGCGCCAGCAGCTTAGAACAGGCCTCCAGGACCCAGTACTTC. Using reference TRBV5-1 and TRBJ2-5 for the parts outside the CDR3, the full variable domain is KAGVTQTPRYLIKTRGQQVTLSCSPISGHRSVSWYQQTPGQGLQFLFEYFSETQRNKGNFPGRFSGRQFSNSRSEMNVSTLELGDSALYLCASSLEQASRTQYFGPGTRLLVL.

The chain employs TRBV28 and TRBJ2-3; no definite D call. Trimming took 3 bases from V and 5 from J, leaving 9 bases between them. The CDR3 is 13 residues long. Germline V gives CDR1 MDHEN, CDR2 SYDVKM. The CDR3 sequence: CASSFPGEDTQYF. The DNA of the CDR3 is TGTGCCAGCAGTTTCCCTGGCGAAGATACGCAGTATTTT.

As regards this clonotype: A much larger clone differs by one base, so this may be a read error. The V gene is TRBV6-5, the J gene TRBJ1-5; 7 nucleotides align to TRBD1. Germline V CDR1 and CDR2: MNHEY, SVGAGI. Germline trimming cut 5 bases from V and 2 bases from J; bases unmatched to any gene: 3. This CDR3 is 14 amino acids long. The CDR3 here is CASSGTVCNQPQHF. The CDR3 coding sequence is TGTGCCAGCAGTGGGACAGTCTGCAATCAGCCCCAGCATTTT.

The rearrangement joins TRBV20-1 to TRBJ1-2; D gene ambiguous. Germline V gene sequence: CDR1 DFQATT, CDR2 SNEGSKA (reference sequence). With 3 bases removed from V and 7 bases from J, the gap between germline ends came to 18 bases. The CDR3 runs to 14 residues. The CDR3: CSARFPRRVGGYTF. In DNA form, the CDR3 reads TGCAGTGCTAGGTTCCCCAGGAGGGTGGGTGGCTACACCTTC.

The CDR3 region is CASSETRDGGTF. In nucleotides, the CDR3 is TGTGCCAGCAGTGAAACCCGGGACGGCGGCACCTTC. The chain carries TRBV6-1 and TRBJ1-2; tentative D call: TRBD1 (5 bases). The V gene's germline CDR1 is MNHNS and CDR2 SASEGT. V was pared by 2 bases and J by 13 bases, with 14 bases between. The CDR3 has 12 amino acids.

A note on this clonotype: A junction end diverges from the germline sequence, so it may reflect a read error. J is TRBJ1-1 and V is TRBV12-3 or TRBV12-4; no clear D gene. The CDR3 consists of 14 residues. CDR3 DNA: TGTACCAGCAGACCTAGTTCTTCCAACACTGAAGCTTTCTTT. Translating it yields CTSRPSSSNTEAFF.

This clonotype was detected many times. The chain combines TRBV28 with TRBJ1-5; D possibly corresponds to TRBD1 (5 bases). From germline, CDR1 is MDHEN and CDR2 SYDVKM. V dropped 5 bases and J dropped 3 bases, with 14 bases sitting between them. The CDR3 totals 15 residues. The CDR3 spells CASSTLAGLNQPQHF. The CDR3 bases are TGTGCCAGCAGTACACTTGCAGGGCTCAATCAGCCCCAGCATTTT.

This clonotype has a handful of counts. The CDR3 reads CASSLSPGTSGYNEQFF. CDR3 coding DNA: TGTGCCAGCAGCTTAAGTCCCGGGACTAGCGGGTACAATGAGCAGTTCTTC. This chain connects TRBV7-3 to TRBJ2-1, with 12 nucleotides matching TRBD2. CDR3 length: 17 residues. CDR1 SGHTA and CDR2 FQGTGA come from the germline V gene. J lost 4 bases, V lost 1 base, and 5 bases had no gene match.

J is TRBJ1-5 and V is TRBV29-1, with D maybe TRBD1 (5 bases). V lost 4 bases to trimming and J lost 4 bases, with 11 bases between them. This CDR3 contains 13 residues. CDR1 is SQVTM and CDR2 is ANQGSEA in the germline V gene. CDR3 sequence: CSVGQGRNQPQHF. The CDR3 DNA reads as TGCAGCGTTGGCCAGGGCCGTAATCAGCCCCAGCATTTT. The complete variable domain, with remaining parts taken from reference TRBV29-1 and TRBJ1-5, reads SAVISQKPSRDICQRGTSLTIQCQVDSQVTMMFWYRQQPGQSLTLIATANQGSEATYESGFVIDKFPISRPNLTFSTLTVSNMSPEDSSIYLCSVGQGRNQPQHFGDGTRLSIL.

The chain uses TRBV12-3 or TRBV12-4 and TRBJ2-5; no reliable D call. This CDR3 has 11 residues. V was trimmed by 8 bases and J by 3 bases, leaving 7 bases between them. The CDR3 sequence is CASRQEETQYF. As DNA, the CDR3 is TGTGCCAGCCGTCAGGAAGAGACCCAGTACTTC.

In regard to this clonotype: The junction differs from germline at one of its ends, possibly a read error. The gene calls are TRBV7-8 and TRBJ1-4; D not resolved. There are 16 residues in the CDR3. From germline, CDR1 is SGHVS and CDR2 FQNEAQ. The CDR3 nucleotides are TGTGCCAGCGGCTTAGTCGTCGGGGTCCCTAATGAAAAACTGTTTTTT. As protein: CASGLVVGVPNEKLFF.

DNA for the CDR3: TGTGCCAGCAGTTACTACGGGTCTGGGACCCAGTACTTC. Its translation: CASSYYGSGTQYF. The chain combines TRBV6-2 or TRBV6-3 with TRBJ2-5; the D is unclear. Germline V gives CDR1 MNHEY, CDR2 SVGEGT. CDR3 size: 13 residues. V was cut by 1 base and J by 7 bases, with 10 bases left in between.

There are many counts of this clonotype. V gene TRBV6-5 combines with J gene TRBJ2-4, with 7 bases that match TRBD2. CDR1 MNHEY and CDR2 SVGAGI come from the germline V gene. Trimming removed 9 bases from V and 0 bases from J; junction bases left unmatched: 8. This CDR3 contains 15 residues. As DNA, the CDR3 is TGTGCCAGAGAAGACGGGAGGCTAGCCAAAAACATTCAGTACTTC. Translating it yields CAREDGRLAKNIQYF.

The V call is TRBV5-1, the J call TRBJ2-1; D is undetermined. This CDR3 region has 15 residues. Trimming shortened V by 0 bases and J by 2 bases, and 9 bases separated the two germline ends. CDR1 is SGHRS, CDR2 YFSETQ, per germline. The CDR3 region has the DNA TGCGCCAGCAGCTTGGCCGAGCTCACCTACAATGAGCAGTTCTTC. Translation: CASSLAELTYNEQFF. The full variable domain, with the rest looked up from reference TRBV5-1 and TRBJ2-1, is KAGVTQTPRYLIKTRGQQVTLSCSPISGHRSVSWYQQTPGQGLQFLFEYFSETQRNKGNFPGRFSGRQFSNSRSEMNVSTLELGDSALYLCASSLAELTYNEQFFGPGTRLTVL.

As for this clonotype: The germline gene is not matched at one end of the junction; a read error may be the cause. The chain carries TRBV20-1 and TRBJ2-3; D is tentatively TRBD1 or TRBD2 (5 bases each). Germline V lookup: CDR1 DFQATT, CDR2 SNEGSKA (reference sequence). The CDR3 is 11 residues long. CDR3 sequence (DNA): TGCAGTACTAGAGGGGCAGATACGCAGTATTTT. Protein sequence: CSTRGADTQYF.

V is TRBV20-1 and J is TRBJ1-4; a weak D match, TRBD1 (6 bases). The CDR3 contains 15 residues. Germline V gene lookup returns CDR1 DFQATT and CDR2 SNEGSKA (reference sequence). Trimming left V 8 bases short and J 5 bases short, with 21 bases between. The CDR3 region has the DNA TGCAGTACTAATATACAGGGAAGGCGCAATGAAAAACTGTTTTTT. Amino acid sequence: CSTNIQGRRNEKLFF.

A word on this clonotype: Given a much more abundant clone one base away, this may be a read error. The CDR3: CVTSSGVGQDTQYF. The CDR3 DNA follows: TGTGTCACCAGCAGCGGGGTGGGACAAGATACGCAGTATTTT. V usage is TRBV15 and J usage is TRBJ2-3; tentative D call: TRBD2 (7 bases). The CDR3 is 14 residues long. CDR1 is LNHNV and CDR2 is YYDKDF in the germline V gene (reference sequence). Complete variable domain (other parts from reference TRBV15 and TRBJ2-3): DAMVIQNPRYQVTQFGKPVTLSCSQTLNHNVMYWYQQKSSQAPKLLFHYYDKDFNNEADTPDNFQSRRPNTSFCFLDIRSPGLGDTAMYLCVTSSGVGQDTQYFGPGTRLTVL.

Notes on this clonotype: The junction and the germline gene differ at one end; a read error may be behind it. The chain has TRBV9 and TRBJ2-7; tentative D call: TRBD1 (5 bases). This CDR3 region has 16 residues. The germline CDR1 and CDR2 sequences are SGDLS and YYNGEE. DNA for the CDR3: TGTGCCAGCAGCGTAAAAGGGGATTACCCGCTTTACGAGCAGCACTTC. Protein: CASSVKGDYPLYEQHF.

Concerning this clonotype: One end of the junction does not line up with germline, which may come from a read error. The V call is TRBV9, the J call TRBJ2-1; tentatively, D is TRBD2 (6 bases). This CDR3 is built from 13 residues. From germline, CDR1 is SGDLS and CDR2 YYNGEE. This chain's CDR3 is CASSVAPEGEQLF. CDR3 in DNA: TGTGCCAGCAGCGTAGCTCCGGAGGGCGAGCAGCTCTTC.

The table lists this clonotype with many counts. This chain links TRBV6-5 with TRBJ1-2; maybe TRBD1 (5 bases). This CDR3 is built from 18 residues. Germline V CDR1 and CDR2: MNHEY, SVGAGI. Trimming pared 4 bases from V and 0 bases from J, leaving 21 bases between. The CDR3 DNA sequence: TGTGCCAGCAGTTGCTCCTGGAGAGGGGTCCCAACTAACTATGGCTACACCTTC. Protein product: CASSCSWRGVPTNYGYTF.

Turning to this clonotype: This may stem from a read error, because a much larger clone lies one nucleotide away. This chain uses TRBV20-1 with TRBJ1-1; no clear D gene. CDR1 and CDR2 (germline): DFQATT, SNEGSKA (reference sequence). The length of the CDR3 is 15 residues. CDR3 bases: TGCAGTACTAGGCAGGAGAACCTACTTTTCACTGAAGCTTTCTTT. Translating gives CSTRQENLLFTEAFF.

The CDR3 nucleotides read TGTGCCAGCAGCTTAAATCCCCCTAGCGGGGGAGAGACCCAGTACTTC. Its translation: CASSLNPPSGGETQYF. J is TRBJ2-5 and V is TRBV7-2, with TRBD2 matching 10 bases. The CDR3 runs 16 residues. V dropped 2 bases and J dropped 4; count of bases not matched to a gene: 7. Looked up from germline, CDR1 is SGHTA and CDR2 is FQGNSA.